These 7 T cell receptor beta chains were all obtained from the same sample, sequenced in a study of T cells in Graves' hyperthyroidism and ophthalmopathy. RNA transcripts yielded amplified TCR beta CDR3 regions. TCR CDR3 regions were first amplified by RT-PCR with HTBI primers. MiXCR, applied by TCRdb to the multiplex PCR reads, yields one record per CDR3 protein. The data show about 330,000 distinct CDR3 sequences, with roughly an eighth seen just once and approximately 35% held by the top ten. Sequencing was done on a sample of blood. The receptor source for this set is a middle-aged woman with Graves' ophthalmopathy.

The V call is TRBV7-2, the J call TRBJ2-1; 9 nucleotides line up with TRBD2. This CDR3 has 18 amino acids. V trimming: 5 bases; J trimming: 6 bases; junction bases outside the gene matches: 17. Germline V CDR1 and CDR2: SGHTA, FQGNSA. CDR3 region: CASSQAWGGRAGFNEQFF. The CDR3 DNA reads TGTGCCAGCAGCCAAGCGTGGGGCGGGAGGGCCGGGTTCAATGAGCAGTTCTTC.

V gene TRBV18 combines with J gene TRBJ2-7, with 7 bases lining up with TRBD1. The CDR3 runs 14 residues. Germline V gives CDR1 KGHSH, CDR2 LQKENI. With V trimmed by 3 bases and J by 4 bases, 6 bases remained unmatched. The CDR3 bases are TGTGCCAGCTCACCCCCGGGACAGAGTTACGAGCAGTACTTC. This translates into CASSPPGQSYEQYF. The entire variable domain, with the rest obtained from reference TRBV18 and TRBJ2-7, is as follows: NAGVMQNPRHLVRRRGQEARLRCSPMKGHSHVYWYRQLPEEGLKFMVYLQKENIIDESGMPKERFSAEFPKEGPSILRIQQVVRGDSAAYFCASSPPGQSYEQYFGPGTRLTVT.

Many counts were recorded for this clonotype. This sequence joins TRBV5-1 and TRBJ2-3; 9 bases align to TRBD2. The V and J ends lost 2 bases and 6 bases, in that order; junction bases with no gene match: 10. This CDR3 contains 16 residues. Germline CDR1 SGHRS, CDR2 YFSETQ. The CDR3 region has the DNA TGCGCCAGCAGCTTAGGATTAGGGACTAGCATGGATACGCAGTATTTT. Its protein is CASSLGLGTSMDTQYF.

This CDR3 reads CASSLVAGAGELFF. The CDR3 DNA reads as TGTGCCAGCAGCTTAGTCGCCGGCGCGGGGGAGCTGTTTTTT. The chain carries TRBV7-9 and TRBJ2-2; no definite D call. V dropped 1 base and J dropped 8 bases, with 11 bases sitting between them. Germline V gene data show CDR1 as SEHNR and CDR2 as FQNEAQ (reference sequence). The CDR3 consists of 14 residues. The full variable domain, its missing parts supplied by reference TRBV7-9 and TRBJ2-2, is DTGVSQNPRHKITKRGQNVTFRCDPISEHNRLYWYRQTLGQGPEFLTYFQNEAQLEKSRLLSDRFSAERPKGSFSTLEIQRTEQGDSAMYLCASSLVAGAGELFFGEGSRLTVL.

This clonotype showed up just a few times. This rearrangement joins TRBV5-6 to TRBJ1-3, with unresolved D. The V gene's germline CDR1 is SGHDT and CDR2 YYEEEE. The CDR3 spans 14 residues. Trimming cost V 4 bases and J 2 bases, with 10 bases left between them. This CDR3 reads CASSRNSAGNTIYF. CDR3 nucleotides: TGTGCCAGCAGCCGGAACTCAGCTGGAAACACCATATATTTT.

V usage is TRBV20-1 and J usage is TRBJ2-7, with D unclear. Trimming took 4 bases from V and 0 from J, leaving 7 bases between them. Germline values: CDR1 DFQATT, CDR2 SNEGSKA (reference sequence). There are 12 residues in the CDR3. The CDR3 DNA reads as TGCAGTGCTACTCGCGTCTCCTACGAGCAGTACTTC. Amino acids: CSATRVSYEQYF.

This clonotype showed up just a few times. This sequence joins TRBV9 and TRBJ2-3; 11 nucleotides match TRBD2. Germline V gene lookup returns CDR1 SGDLS and CDR2 YYNGEE. The CDR3 spans 16 residues. Trimming removed 4 bases from V and 2 bases from J; junction bases left unmatched: 6. CDR3: CASSSLGLADTDTQYF. CDR3 DNA: TGTGCCAGCAGCTCTTTGGGACTAGCGGACACAGATACGCAGTATTTT.